Listed below are T cell receptor beta chains from one sample, sequenced in a study of T cells after yellow fever vaccination. Each CDR3 protein is one row after TCRdb ran MiXCR on the 5' RACE reads. The table includes hundreds of thousands of distinct CDR3 sequences, approximately 12% detected once. The source was PBMCs, collected on the day of the yellow fever booster vaccination. These receptors were obtained from a man younger than 40 who received the YFV17D yellow fever vaccine. Both conserved end residues are trimmed from each CDR3. The listing skips clone size in some rows; elsewhere it reads once, few, many or a size class.

13	TRBV10-3	.	AISVQGQGAYEQY
15	TRBV7-2	.	ASSIGSGTGPNEKLF
15	TRBV3-1	.	ASSQDPTSGSLYTQY
13	TRBV20-1	.	SAVWKGVGTDTQY
9	TRBV29-1	few	SVLGDTEAF
14	TRBV6-1	few	ASSPGQGAFTGELF
15	TRBV24-1	few	ATSDGKKGPGYNEQF
11	TRBV28	few	ASSSWGGETQY
14	TRBV6-1	.	ASRPPGREVYNEQF
10	TRBV29-1	few	SVSGLAAEQF
12	TRBV7-9	few	ASTNIWRETEAF
13	TRBV30	few	AWSVPRWGVDTIY
11	TRBV30	few	AWSVTGAGEQY
11	TRBV5-1	.	ASSLAESTEAF
10	TRBV10-3	few	AISDSDYEQY
12	TRBV27	.	ASSPLWERIEQF
12	TRBV27	few	ASSSTGFGQPQH
13	TRBV7-9	.	ASSFTAGGVETQY
16	TRBV6-1	few	ASSPRTSGTHSYNEQF
11	TRBV12-3/TRBV12-4	.	ASGGRKSDTQY
13	TRBV5-4	few	ASREGTSGSDTQY
15	TRBV20-1	.	SARDYGIQGGNTEAF
14	TRBV4-3	few	ASSQDPLAIATEAF
14	TRBV5-1	.	ASSFGQGLAAYEQY
14	TRBV11-2	few	ASSFVQGPNTGELF
12	TRBV7-9	.	ASSGGTGGFEQY
13	TRBV5-1	.	ASSLAGTYNYGYT
15	TRBV12-3/TRBV12-4	few	ASSLAGTSGRRETQY
12	TRBV6-5	few	ASSYRGSGRNKF
14	TRBV6-2/TRBV6-3	few	ASSFSTSGRAGELF
11	TRBV5-4	once	ASSPGNGEKLF
8	TRBV20-1	few	SAYKNGYT
13	TRBV5-1	.	ASSLMTSATDTQY
15	TRBV6-1	.	ASSELNKGAPGETQY
10	TRBV29-1	few	SVGTGNGEQY
12	TRBV7-8	few	ASSLAIRDNEQF
14	TRBV7-9	.	ASSLARGGDSYEQY
16	TRBV12-3/TRBV12-4	.	ASSRGSTGGRGNQPQH
14	TRBV27	few	ASSPHSGTQETEQY
12	TRBV20-1	.	SARVLPELRTQY
11	TRBV7-9	few	ASSLKGSREQF
15	TRBV7-2	many	ASSFSGLAGVRDTQY
15	TRBV4-2	.	ASSQEGLAGGAGIQY
13	TRBV10-3	.	AISDPQSSYNEQF
10	TRBV29-1	few	SAGANTGELF
14	TRBV5-1	.	ASSLDFGQGGEKLF
11	TRBV7-8	.	ASSPTRQETQY
12	TRBV6-1	few	ASSPSGGGDTQY
14	TRBV5-6	few	ASSEGTGDSNQPQH
12	TRBV7-2	few	ASSPRLGLYEQY
12	TRBV29-1	.	SVVGSDGVYEQY
13	TRBV25-1	.	ASGRLAGVTGELF
12	TRBV7-3	few	ASSLNSGSDTQY
11	TRBV27	many	ASINRDRGEQY
14	TRBV6-1	.	ASGRFSGTGNYGYT